Below are 8 T cell receptor beta chains sequenced from a single sample in a study of T cell responses to AZD1222 COVID-19 vaccine. Repertoires were generated with immunoSEQ multiplex PCR, while TCRdb's copy carries only in-frame clones and drops some. The data show about 120,000 clones, with roughly 84% seen just once and roughly 1.2% held by the top ten. The source material was peripheral blood, sampled on day 0 of AZD1222 vaccination. These receptors all come from an adult in good health.

The V gene is TRBV14, the J gene TRBJ2-7, with D tentatively TRBD1 (5 bases). The V end lost 0 bases, the J end lost 3 bases, and 12 bases lay between the germline ends. This CDR3 spans 15 amino acids. Per germline, CDR1 SGHDN and CDR2 FVKESK. The CDR3 here is CASSQEQAEDYEQYF. DNA of the CDR3: TGTGCCAGCAGCCAAGAACAGGCAGAGGACTACGAGCAGTACTTC.

The rearrangement joins TRBV7-2 to TRBJ2-3; TRBD2 aligns across 8 bases. Per the germline V gene, CDR1 is SGHTA and CDR2 is FQGNSA. Trimming at V came to 4 bases and at J to 3 bases, leaving 9 bases not matched to a gene. This CDR3 comprises 16 residues. CDR3 amino acids: CASSYRSSGGTDTQYF. CDR3 nucleotide sequence: TGTGCCAGCAGCTACCGTAGCAGCGGGGGTACAGATACGCAGTATTTT.

The V and J genes are TRBV6-5 and TRBJ2-1; weak D call: TRBD2 (5 bases). The CDR3 totals 12 residues. Trimming removed 7 bases from V and 7 bases from J, with 11 bases in between. Looked up from germline, CDR1 is MNHEY and CDR2 is SVGAGI. The CDR3 bases are TGTGCCAGCAAGCGACTAAGTAATGAGCAGTTCTTC. Its protein product is CASKRLSNEQFF.

The table lists this clone with a few counts. The V and J genes are TRBV5-6 and TRBJ1-3; 9 bases align to TRBD1. From germline, CDR1 is SGHDT and CDR2 YYEEEE. CDR3 length equals 16 residues. Trimming at V came to 4 bases and at J to 1 base, leaving 6 bases not matched to a gene. The CDR3 DNA sequence: TGTGCCAGCAGCCCGGCGGGGACAGGGTCTGGAAACACCATATATTTT. It codes for CASSPAGTGSGNTIYF. Using reference TRBV5-6 and TRBJ1-3 for the parts outside the CDR3, the full variable domain is DAGVTQSPTHLIKTRGQQVTLRCSPKSGHDTVSWYQQALGQGPQFIFQYYEEEERQRGNFPDRFSGHQFPNYSSELNVNALLLGDSALYLCASSPAGTGSGNTIYFGEGSWLTVV.

The gene calls are TRBV7-9 and TRBJ1-2; D is unresolved. Looked up from germline, CDR1 is SEHNR and CDR2 is FQNEAQ (reference sequence). The V and J ends lost 1 base and 7 bases respectively, with 10 bases between them. There are 13 residues in the CDR3. The CDR3 loop reads CASSLGGKSGYTF. The CDR3 DNA follows: TGTGCCAGCAGCTTAGGGGGTAAATCTGGCTACACCTTC.

The rearrangement links TRBV23-1 to TRBJ1-1, with D uncertain. TRBV23-1 is an ORF for which the function is uncertain. This CDR3 has 13 amino acids. The germline V and J ends were trimmed by 0 bases and 1 base, with 3 bases remaining between them. The CDR3 protein is CASSQSENTEAFF. CDR3 DNA: TGCGCCAGCAGTCAATCTGAGAACACTGAAGCTTTCTTT.

The chain joins TRBV6-5 to TRBJ2-2; D is possibly TRBD2 (6 bases). The CDR3 is made up of 14 amino acids. V was shortened by 5 bases and J by 5 bases, with 12 bases between the two germline ends. Germline lookup yields CDR1 MNHEY and CDR2 SVGAGI. The CDR3 sequence: CASSTGGRTGELFF. The CDR3 DNA is TGTGCCAGCAGTACCGGTGGGAGGACCGGGGAGCTGTTTTTT.

This clone has more than one count but fewer than ten. The rearrangement uses TRBV30 and TRBJ1-1; D unclear. Trimming took 4 bases from V and 7 from J, leaving 19 bases between them. This CDR3 region has 14 residues. Germline-derived CDR1 and CDR2 are GTSNPN and SVGIG (reference sequence). The DNA of the CDR3 is TGTGCCTGGACCCGTGGTCGGCTAGCAGGTGAAGCTTTCTTT. Translated: CAWTRGRLAGEAFF.